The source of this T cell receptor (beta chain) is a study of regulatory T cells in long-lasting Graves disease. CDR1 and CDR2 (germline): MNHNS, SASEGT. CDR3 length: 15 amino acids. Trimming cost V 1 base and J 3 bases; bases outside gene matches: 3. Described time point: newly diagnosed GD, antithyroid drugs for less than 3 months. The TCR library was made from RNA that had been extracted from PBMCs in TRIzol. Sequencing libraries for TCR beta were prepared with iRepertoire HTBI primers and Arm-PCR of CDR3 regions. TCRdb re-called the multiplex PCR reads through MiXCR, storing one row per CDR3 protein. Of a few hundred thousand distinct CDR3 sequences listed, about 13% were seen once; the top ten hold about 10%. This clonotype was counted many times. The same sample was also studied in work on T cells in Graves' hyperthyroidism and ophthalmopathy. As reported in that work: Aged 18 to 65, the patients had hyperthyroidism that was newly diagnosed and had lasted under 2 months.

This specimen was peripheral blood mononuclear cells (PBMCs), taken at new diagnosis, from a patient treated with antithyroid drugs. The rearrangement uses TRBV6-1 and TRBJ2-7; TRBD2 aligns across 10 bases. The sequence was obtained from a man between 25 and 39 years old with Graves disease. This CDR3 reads CASSEGGLAFYEQYF. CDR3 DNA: TGTGCCAGCAGTGAAGGGGGACTAGCGTTCTACGAGCAGTACTTC.